These 9 T cell receptor beta chains originate from one sample sequenced in a study of identical twins. TCRdb processed the 5' RACE reads anew with MiXCR; each CDR3 protein has one entry. Found here are 1.5 million to 2 million distinct CDR3 sequences, about 30% of them singletons; the top ten hold over 0.25%. The source material was cord blood. The receptor set was obtained from a newborn girl in good health.

This clonotype was recorded only once. This chain links TRBV6-6 with TRBJ1-1; the match to TRBD1 covers 11 bases. V lost 2 bases to trimming and J lost 6 bases; unmatched junction nucleotides: 5. CDR3 length equals 15 residues. Germline CDR1 is MNHNY and CDR2 is SVGAGI (reference sequence). CDR3 amino acids: CASSYPGQGASEAFF. The CDR3 region has the DNA TGTGCCAGCAGTTACCCTGGACAGGGGGCATCTGAAGCTTTCTTT.

This clonotype was seen a few times. The chain employs TRBV29-1 and TRBJ2-7, with 9 bases that match TRBD2. V was pared by 2 bases and J by 2 bases, with 13 bases of the junction left unmatched. CDR3 length: 17 amino acids. The germline gives CDR1 SQVTM, CDR2 ANQGSEA. The CDR3 nucleotides are TGCAGCGTTGAAAGGGCTAGCGGGATCCGGGGCCCCTACGAGCAGTACTTC. Translation gives CSVERASGIRGPYEQYF.

The gene calls are TRBV16 and TRBJ1-2, with D possibly matching TRBD1 (5 bases). In germline, CDR1 is KGHSY, CDR2 FQNENV. The CDR3 is 13 amino acids. V was cut by 2 bases and J by 7 bases, with 11 bases left in between. CDR3 coding DNA: TGTGCCAGCAGCCAAGTAACCGACAGTGGCTACACCTTC. Its translation: CASSQVTDSGYTF.

A remark on this clonotype: This clone may be a read error of a much larger clone one base away. J is TRBJ2-3 and V is TRBV5-1; TRBD1 aligns across 9 bases. Germline CDR1 SGHRS, CDR2 YFSETQ. The CDR3 has 15 residues. V lost 0 bases to trimming and J lost 4 bases; unmatched junction nucleotides: 3. This CDR3 reads CASSLEDRGADTQYF. CDR3 in DNA: TGCGCCAGCAGCTTGGAGGACAGGGGTGCAGATACGCAGTATTTT.

The gene calls are TRBV18 and TRBJ2-2; D unresolved. CDR1 and CDR2 (germline): KGHSH, LQKENI. The CDR3 runs to 11 residues. Trimming cost V 3 bases and J 13 bases, with 9 bases left between them. The CDR3 loop is CASSPAWRLFF. In DNA, the CDR3 is TGTGCCAGCTCACCGGCATGGCGGCTGTTTTTT. Full variable domain (missing parts from reference TRBV18 and TRBJ2-2): NAGVMQNPRHLVRRRGQEARLRCSPMKGHSHVYWYRQLPEEGLKFMVYLQKENIIDESGMPKERFSAEFPKEGPSILRIQQVVRGDSAAYFCASSPAWRLFFGEGSRLTVL.

This clonotype was counted at least ten times. The chain links TRBV28 to TRBJ2-6, with D possibly matching TRBD1 (6 bases). The CDR3 is 16 amino acids. Trimming pared 1 base from V and 2 bases from J, leaving 9 bases between. Per germline, CDR1 MDHEN and CDR2 SYDVKM. CDR3 residues: CASSLFTGTGANVLTF. The CDR3 DNA follows: TGTGCCAGCAGTTTATTCACAGGGACTGGGGCCAACGTCCTGACTTTC.

V is TRBV28 and J is TRBJ2-1, with D perhaps TRBD1 (6 bases). Per the germline V gene, CDR1 is MDHEN and CDR2 is SYDVKM. V was pared by 4 bases and J by 4 bases, with 23 bases between. CDR3 size: 18 residues. In DNA, the CDR3 is TGTGCCAGCAGTTCGCAAATCGGCAGGGGCGAACTATACAATGAGCAGTTCTTC. Translating it yields CASSSQIGRGELYNEQFF.

V gene TRBV3-1 combines with J gene TRBJ2-7, with 7 bases identical to TRBD2. Trimming at V came to 4 bases and at J to 11 bases, leaving 20 bases not matched to a gene. The V gene's germline CDR1 is LGHDT and CDR2 YNNKEL (reference sequence). CDR3 length: 16 amino acids. CDR3 in amino acids: CASSRGPPGLTPGEYF. The CDR3, as DNA: TGTGCCAGCAGCCGCGGACCCCCGGGACTAACTCCGGGGGAGTACTTC.

This clonotype was counted only a few times. This rearrangement joins TRBV27 to TRBJ2-1; 11 nucleotides agree with TRBD2. The V gene's germline CDR1 is MNHEY and CDR2 SMNVEV (reference sequence). The CDR3 contains 18 residues. Losses at the gene ends were 5 bases for V and 5 bases for J; bases not matched to a gene: 14. CDR3 protein: CASSRQRTRLAGNNEQFF. The CDR3 DNA sequence: TGTGCCAGCAGTCGCCAACGTACCCGACTAGCGGGGAACAATGAGCAGTTCTTC.